The present entry profiles one T cell receptor (beta chain) with its context. TCRdb's table, derived via immunoSEQ multiplex PCR, lists solely in-frame clones and lacks some. The table includes around 450,000 clones, about 88% detected once. The data were taken from a study of Ad26.COV2.S vaccination and SARS-CoV-2 variants. The treatment was: approximately 18 received Ad26.COV2.S at low or high dose, single or two shots; 5 received placebo; per-sample allocation not given. The samples date from day 63 after the first vaccine or placebo injection. The V end was cut by 1 base, the J end by 5 bases, with 11 bases between. Germline V gene lookup returns CDR1 LGHNA and CDR2 YSLEER. This CDR3 region has 15 residues.

The V call is TRBV4-3, the J call TRBJ1-4; D is possibly TRBD1 (6 bases). Sequencing was performed on peripheral blood, taken in a trial of Ad26.COV2.S vaccine versus placebo. This TCR came from a person between 18 and 59 years old who received the Ad26.COV2.S COVID-19 vaccine or a placebo. The CDR3: CASSQVGHGNEKLFF. Written as DNA, the CDR3 is TGCGCCAGCAGCCAAGTGGGACACGGAAATGAAAAACTGTTTTTT.